These 16 T cell receptor beta chains originate from one sample sequenced in a study of blood T cell repertoires in COVID-19. The protocol was immunoSEQ multiplex PCR, while the TCRdb copy is restricted to in-frame clones and leaves out a portion. Found here are about 370,000 clones, more than 80% of them singletons; the top ten hold roughly 1%. Sequences were obtained from PBMCs or T cells enriched from blood (not recorded which). Source of these receptors: a man aged 18 to 29 who had recovered from COVID-19.

This clone showed up just once. The chain couples TRBV25-1 to TRBJ1-6, with D maybe TRBD1 (5 bases). In germline, CDR1 is MGHDK, CDR2 SYGVNS. Trimming removed 4 bases at V and 0 bases at J, with 10 bases between. The CDR3 has 16 amino acids. CDR3 region: CASSARVSSYNSPLHF. The CDR3, as DNA: TGTGCCAGCAGTGCCAGGGTGAGCTCCTATAATTCACCCCTCCACTTT.

The chain employs TRBV3-1 (or the pseudogene TRBV3-2) and TRBJ2-7, with TRBD1 matching over 8 bases. Germline CDR1 and CDR2: LGHDT and YNNKEL (reference sequence). The CDR3 contains 11 residues. The V and J ends lost 8 bases and 7 bases, in that order; junction bases with no gene match: 4. CDR3 amino acids: CASARTGEQYF. The CDR3 nucleotides read TGTGCCAGCGCTCGGACAGGGGAGCAGTACTTC.

The chain combines TRBV6-5 with TRBJ1-2, with a tentative D call TRBD1 (5 bases). CDR1 is MNHEY and CDR2 is SVGAGI in the germline V gene. Trimming cost V 6 bases and J 0 bases, with 14 bases left between them. The CDR3 contains 15 residues. Written as DNA, the CDR3 is TGTGCCAGCAGCGAGACAGTAAAGCCTAACTATGGCTACACCTTC. As protein: CASSETVKPNYGYTF.

This chain connects TRBV28 to TRBJ1-5, with TRBD1 identical over 9 bases. The CDR3 runs 15 residues. V lost 3 bases and J lost 6; bases outside the gene matches: 6. The germline V gene encodes CDR1 MDHEN and CDR2 SYDVKM. CDR3 residues: CASSFWDRERQPQHF. The CDR3 DNA follows: TGTGCCAGCAGTTTCTGGGACAGGGAACGTCAGCCCCAGCATTTT.

Only one count was recorded for this clone. This rearrangement joins TRBV29-1 to TRBJ1-1; D gene uncertain. There are 13 residues in the CDR3. Trimming cost V 2 bases and J 8 bases, with 15 bases left between them. Per the germline V gene, CDR1 is SQVTM and CDR2 is ANQGSEA. The CDR3 DNA follows: TGCAGCGTTGAATATGGGCTGGGCAGCGAAGCTTTCTTT. Residues: CSVEYGLGSEAFF.

This chain connects TRBV7-6 to TRBJ2-5, with D maybe TRBD2 (6 bases). This CDR3 is 16 amino acids long. V was clipped by 3 bases and J by 2 bases, with 16 bases between them. Germline V CDR1 and CDR2: SGHVS, FNYEAQ. CDR3 in DNA: TGTGCCAGCAGCTTTAGCCCGGACTACCGACAAGAGACCCAGTACTTC. Translating it yields CASSFSPDYRQETQYF.

V usage is TRBV11-2 and J usage is TRBJ2-2; D is unclear. V was shortened by 2 bases and J by 6 bases, with 4 bases between the two germline ends. CDR1 and CDR2 from the germline V gene are SGHAT and FQNNGV. This CDR3 spans 12 amino acids. This CDR3 is CASSLLAGELFF. CDR3 nucleotide sequence: TGTGCCAGCAGCTTACTAGCCGGGGAGCTGTTTTTT.

CDR3 coding DNA: TGCGCCAGCAGCTTGAGTAACAGGGCGGGTGGCTACACCTTC. It translates to CASSLSNRAGGYTF. V and J are TRBV5-1 and TRBJ1-2; D perhaps matches TRBD1 (6 bases). Germline loops: CDR1 SGHRS, CDR2 YFSETQ. The length of the CDR3 is 14 residues. Trimming took off 1 base at V and 7 bases at J, with 14 bases between the two ends. The full variable domain, completed using reference TRBV5-1 and TRBJ1-2, is KAGVTQTPRYLIKTRGQQVTLSCSPISGHRSVSWYQQTPGQGLQFLFEYFSETQRNKGNFPGRFSGRQFSNSRSEMNVSTLELGDSALYLCASSLSNRAGGYTFGSGTRLTVV.

The J gene is TRBJ2-1, the V gene TRBV19; 7 nucleotides agree with TRBD1. Germline loops: CDR1 LNHDA, CDR2 SQIVND (reference sequence). V was clipped by 9 bases and J by 3 bases; unmatched bases: 8. This CDR3 region has 14 residues. DNA of the CDR3: TGTGCCAGCTCCAGGGGGTTAGGCTACAATGAGCAGTTCTTC. It codes for CASSRGLGYNEQFF. Drawing the rest from reference TRBV19 and TRBJ2-1, the complete variable domain is DGGITQSPKYLFRKEGQNVTLSCEQNLNHDAMYWYRQDPGQGLRLIYYSQIVNDFQKGDIAEGYSVSREKKESFPLTVTSAQKNPTAFYLCASSRGLGYNEQFFGPGTRLTVL.

The CDR3 DNA follows: TGCGCCAGCAGCCAAAGCCCGACCGGGACAGGAAACAATGAGCAGTTCTTC. Amino acids: CASSQSPTGTGNNEQFF. V usage is TRBV4-1 and J usage is TRBJ2-1, with 8 bases fitting TRBD1. Unmatched junction bases numbered 11, after V lost 2 bases and J lost 5 bases. CDR1 and CDR2 (germline): MGHRA, YSYEKL. The CDR3 is made up of 17 amino acids.

The rearrangement links TRBV9 to TRBJ1-1; no clear D gene. CDR1 and CDR2 from the germline V gene are SGDLS and YYNGEE. Trimming pared 4 bases from V and 4 bases from J, leaving 8 bases between. CDR3 length: 12 residues. CDR3 sequence (DNA): TGTGCCAGCAGCTCCCACGGCACTGAAGCTTTCTTT. As protein: CASSSHGTEAFF.

The J gene is TRBJ1-1, the V gene TRBV7-9; TRBD1 might be the D (6 bases). Trimming left V 5 bases short and J 8 bases short, with 12 bases between. The CDR3 spans 12 residues. Germline assignment: CDR1 SEHNR and CDR2 FQNEAQ (reference sequence). The CDR3 reads CASSPGHPEAFF. For the CDR3, the DNA is TGTGCCAGCAGCCCGGGACACCCCGAAGCTTTCTTT.

This chain links TRBV11-3 with TRBJ2-1, with TRBD2 matching 9 bases. This CDR3 has 14 amino acids. Germline CDR1 and CDR2: SGHNT and YENEEA. V lost 5 bases to trimming and J lost 7 bases; unmatched junction nucleotides: 6. The CDR3: CASSISGGLNEQFF. The CDR3 region has the DNA TGTGCCAGCAGCATTAGCGGGGGACTTAATGAGCAGTTCTTC. Combining the CDR3 with reference TRBV11-3 and TRBJ2-1 gives the whole variable domain EAGVVQSPRYKIIEKKQPVAFWCNPISGHNTLYWYLQNLGQGPELLIRYENEEAVDDSQLPKDRFSAERLKGVDSTLKIQPAELGDSAVYLCASSISGGLNEQFFGPGTRLTVL.

This sequence joins TRBV11-2 and TRBJ2-5; D call uncertain. V was pared by 5 bases and J by 3 bases, with 7 bases between. Germline-derived CDR1 and CDR2 are SGHAT and FQNNGV. This CDR3 comprises 12 residues. The CDR3 sequence: CASSPSEETQYF. CDR3 coding DNA: TGTGCCAGCAGCCCCTCAGAAGAGACCCAGTACTTC. The full variable domain, its missing parts supplied by reference TRBV11-2 and TRBJ2-5, is EAGVAQSPRYKIIEKRQSVAFWCNPISGHATLYWYQQILGQGPKLLIQFQNNGVVDDSQLPKDRFSAERLKGVDSTLKIQPAKLEDSAVYLCASSPSEETQYFGPGTRLLVL.

The chain is built from TRBV5-1 and TRBJ2-7; D may be TRBD1 (5 bases). The CDR3 spans 14 residues. From germline, CDR1 is SGHRS and CDR2 YFSETQ. V was trimmed by 4 bases and J by 6 bases, leaving 17 bases between them. CDR3 loop: CASSTIAGQGEQYF. In DNA form, the CDR3 reads TGCGCCAGCAGCACCATAGCCGGTCAGGGCGAGCAGTACTTC.

This chain joins TRBV19 and TRBJ2-2; 12 nucleotides agree with TRBD1. From germline, CDR1 is LNHDA and CDR2 SQIVND (reference sequence). V shed 6 bases and J 5 bases; nucleotides not matched to a gene: 10. CDR3 length: 17 amino acids. CDR3 DNA: TGTGCCAGTAGGACTCCGGGACAGGGGGCGCTTACCGGGGAGCTGTTTTTT. Translating gives CASRTPGQGALTGELFF.